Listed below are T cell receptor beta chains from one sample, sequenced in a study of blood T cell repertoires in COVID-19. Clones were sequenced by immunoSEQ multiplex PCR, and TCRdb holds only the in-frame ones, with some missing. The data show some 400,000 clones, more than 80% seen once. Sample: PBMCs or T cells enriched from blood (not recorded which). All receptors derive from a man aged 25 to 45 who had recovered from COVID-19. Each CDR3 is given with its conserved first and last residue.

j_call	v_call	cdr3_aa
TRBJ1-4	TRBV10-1	CAGHRQGSEKLFF
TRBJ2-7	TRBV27	CASSLSYSGTYEQYF
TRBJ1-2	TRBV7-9	CASSREVANYGYTF
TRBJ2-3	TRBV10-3	CAISESLAGDTDTQYF
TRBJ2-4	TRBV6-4	CASSGSGPGGIQYF
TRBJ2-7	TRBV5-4	CASSGGLAGNPSYEQYF
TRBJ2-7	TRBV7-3	CASSPMPGPHEQYF
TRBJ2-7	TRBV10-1	CASSESRQGMEYF
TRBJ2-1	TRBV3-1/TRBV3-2	CASSQGLAGVGEQFF
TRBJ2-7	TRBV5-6	CASSFRSSYEQYF
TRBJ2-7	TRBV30	CAWSPGEGQYF
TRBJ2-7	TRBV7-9	CASSLDRTGRNEQYF
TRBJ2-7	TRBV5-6	CASSLVQQGEQYF
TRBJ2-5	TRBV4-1	CASSLQGAFQETQYF
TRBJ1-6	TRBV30	CAWSPRLQGYSPLHF
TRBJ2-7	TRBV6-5	CASRKGTGTYEQYF
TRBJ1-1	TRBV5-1	CASSPDQGANTEAFF
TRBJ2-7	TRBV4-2	CASSQVVGLDEQYF
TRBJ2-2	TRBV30	CAWTLGQGAVGELFF
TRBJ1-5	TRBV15	CATSTIRNQPQHF
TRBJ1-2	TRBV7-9	CASSSRRDRGRRGYGYTF
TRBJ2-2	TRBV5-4	CASSLPGLGSNTGELFF
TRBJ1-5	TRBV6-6	CASSPGQGSYSNQPQHF
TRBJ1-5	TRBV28	CASKTGTGDLGPQHF
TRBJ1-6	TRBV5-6	CASSWGTGVNSPLHF
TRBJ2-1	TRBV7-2	CASSLERFSEQFF
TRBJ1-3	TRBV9	CASSGSLGSGNTIYF
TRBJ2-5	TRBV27	CASSFERGQETQYF
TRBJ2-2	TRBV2	CASNGLAGKSAGELFF
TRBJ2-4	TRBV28	CASSSPGQGVNIQYF
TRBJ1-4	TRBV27	CASSFLQGGTNEKLFF